This TCR beta chain was identified in a study of T cells in Graves' hyperthyroidism and ophthalmopathy. For the study at large: Sampling of peripheral blood happened at initial diagnosis, prior to any treatment.

Amplification of TCR beta CDR3 regions used RNA as the template. HTBI primers were the set used in a first-round RT-PCR of the TCR CDR3. MiXCR, run by TCRdb on the multiplex PCR reads, gives a single entry per CDR3 protein. The sample records around 390,000 distinct CDR3 sequences, around 13% being singletons. In this sample, this clonotype turned up a few times. Uncontrolled infection, other autoimmune disease, pregnancy and lactation each barred patients from inclusion. Diagnoses used clinical symptoms, serum thyroxine and TRAb, thyroid ultrasound and orbital computed tomography. Around 10 ml fresh peripheral blood yielded the PBMCs. Looked up from germline, CDR1 is SGHRS and CDR2 is YFSETQ. V was cut by 0 bases and J by 1 base, with 4 bases left in between. The length of the CDR3 is 13 residues.

The V and J genes are TRBV5-1 and TRBJ2-5; D not certain. The sample comprised blood. This receptor was identified in a woman in her twenties or thirties with Graves' ophthalmopathy. CDR3: CASSLEAQETQYF. The CDR3 DNA is TGCGCCAGCAGCTTGGAGGCCCAAGAGACCCAGTACTTC.